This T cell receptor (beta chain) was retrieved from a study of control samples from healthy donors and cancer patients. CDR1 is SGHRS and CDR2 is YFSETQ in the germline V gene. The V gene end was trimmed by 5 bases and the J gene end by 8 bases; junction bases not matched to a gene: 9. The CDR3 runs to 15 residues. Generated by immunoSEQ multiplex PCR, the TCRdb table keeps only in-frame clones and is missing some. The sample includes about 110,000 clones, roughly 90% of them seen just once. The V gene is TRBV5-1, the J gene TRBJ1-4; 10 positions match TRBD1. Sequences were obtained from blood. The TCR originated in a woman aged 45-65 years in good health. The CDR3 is CASSFAGTGVEKLFF. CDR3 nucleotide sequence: TGCGCCAGCAGTTTCGCCGGGACAGGGGTCGAAAAACTGTTTTTT.